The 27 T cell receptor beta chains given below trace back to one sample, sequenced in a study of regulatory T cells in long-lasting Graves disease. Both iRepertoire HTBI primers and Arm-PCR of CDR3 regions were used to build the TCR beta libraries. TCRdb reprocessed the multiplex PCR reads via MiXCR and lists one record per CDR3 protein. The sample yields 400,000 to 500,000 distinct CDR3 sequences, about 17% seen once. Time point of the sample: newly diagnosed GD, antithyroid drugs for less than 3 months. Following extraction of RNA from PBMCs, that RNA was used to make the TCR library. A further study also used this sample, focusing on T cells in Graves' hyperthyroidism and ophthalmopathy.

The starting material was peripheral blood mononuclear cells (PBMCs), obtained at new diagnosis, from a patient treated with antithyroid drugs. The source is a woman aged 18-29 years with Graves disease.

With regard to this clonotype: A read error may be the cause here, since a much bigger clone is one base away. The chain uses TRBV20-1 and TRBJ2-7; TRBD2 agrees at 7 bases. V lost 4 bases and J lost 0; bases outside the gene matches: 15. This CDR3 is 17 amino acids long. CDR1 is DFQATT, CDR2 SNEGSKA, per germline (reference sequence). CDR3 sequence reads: CSAKDLRGSGVSYEQYF. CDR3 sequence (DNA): TGCAGTGCTAAAGATCTGCGGGGAAGCGGGGTCTCCTACGAGCAGTACTTC.

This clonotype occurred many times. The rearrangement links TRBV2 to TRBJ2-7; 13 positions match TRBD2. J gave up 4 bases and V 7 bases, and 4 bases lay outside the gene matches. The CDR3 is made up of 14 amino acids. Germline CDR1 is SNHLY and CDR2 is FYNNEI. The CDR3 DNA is TGTGCCAGCACAAGGACTAGCGGGAGTTACGAGCAGTACTTC. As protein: CASTRTSGSYEQYF. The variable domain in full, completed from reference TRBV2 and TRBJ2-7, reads EPEVTQTPSHQVTQMGQEVILRCVPISNHLYFYWYRQILGQKVEFLVSFYNNEISEKSEIFDDQFSVERPDGSNFTLKIRSTKLEDSAMYFCASTRTSGSYEQYFGPGTRLTVT.

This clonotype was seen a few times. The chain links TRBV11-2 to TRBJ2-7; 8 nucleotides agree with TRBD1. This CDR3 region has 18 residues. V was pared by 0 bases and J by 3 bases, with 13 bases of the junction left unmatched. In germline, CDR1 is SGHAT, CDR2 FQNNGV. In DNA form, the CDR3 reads TGTGCCAGCAGCTTAGATTCGTCGGCTAACAGGGGGAACTACGAGCAGTACTTC. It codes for CASSLDSSANRGNYEQYF.

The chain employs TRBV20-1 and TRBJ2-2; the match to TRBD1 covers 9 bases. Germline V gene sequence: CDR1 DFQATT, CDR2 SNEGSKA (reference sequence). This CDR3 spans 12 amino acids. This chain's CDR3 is CRGDRDTGELFF. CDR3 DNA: TGCAGGGGGGACAGGGACACCGGGGAGCTGTTTTTT.

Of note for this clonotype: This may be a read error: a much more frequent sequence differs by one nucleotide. The CDR3 coding sequence is TGTGCCAGCACGACAGTGAACACTGAAGCTTTCTTT. It codes for CASTTVNTEAFF. The chain uses TRBV2 and TRBJ1-1; D possibly corresponds to TRBD1 (5 bases). The V and J ends lost 7 bases and 0 bases respectively, with 6 bases between them. CDR1 and CDR2 from the germline V gene are SNHLY and FYNNEI. The CDR3 extends over 12 amino acids. The full variable domain, with the rest looked up from reference TRBV2 and TRBJ1-1, is EPEVTQTPSHQVTQMGQEVILRCVPISNHLYFYWYRQILGQKVEFLVSFYNNEISEKSEIFDDQFSVERPDGSNFTLKIRSTKLEDSAMYFCASTTVNTEAFFGQGTRLTVV.

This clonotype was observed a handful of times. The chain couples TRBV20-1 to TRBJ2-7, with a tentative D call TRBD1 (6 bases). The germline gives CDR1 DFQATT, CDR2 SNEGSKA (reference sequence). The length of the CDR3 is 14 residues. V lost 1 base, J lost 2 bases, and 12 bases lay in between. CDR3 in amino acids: CSARALRTAYEQYF. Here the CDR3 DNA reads TGCAGTGCTAGAGCCCTTAGGACAGCCTACGAGCAGTACTTC.

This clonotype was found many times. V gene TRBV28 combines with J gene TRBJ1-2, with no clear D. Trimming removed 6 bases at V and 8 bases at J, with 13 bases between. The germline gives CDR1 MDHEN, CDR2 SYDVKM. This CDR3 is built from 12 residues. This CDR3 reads CASSLRGNGYTF. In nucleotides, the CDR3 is TGTGCCAGCAGCTTACGGGGAAACGGCTACACCTTC.

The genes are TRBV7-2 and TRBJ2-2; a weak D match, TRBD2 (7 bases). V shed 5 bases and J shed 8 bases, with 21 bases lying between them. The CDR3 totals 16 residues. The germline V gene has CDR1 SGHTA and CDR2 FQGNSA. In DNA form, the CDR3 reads TGTGCCAGCAGCCCGCCGGGGGGCGGAGGGATGGGGGAGCTGTTTTTT. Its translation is CASSPPGGGGMGELFF.

For the CDR3, the DNA is TGCAGTGTCATCCGCGGATCCTCTAGCACAGATACGCAGTATTTT. It is translated as CSVIRGSSSTDTQYF. V and J are TRBV20-1 and TRBJ2-3, with D unresolved. The V gene's germline CDR1 is DFQATT and CDR2 SNEGSKA (reference sequence). The CDR3 extends over 15 amino acids. V lost 7 bases to trimming and J lost 0 bases, with 17 bases between them.

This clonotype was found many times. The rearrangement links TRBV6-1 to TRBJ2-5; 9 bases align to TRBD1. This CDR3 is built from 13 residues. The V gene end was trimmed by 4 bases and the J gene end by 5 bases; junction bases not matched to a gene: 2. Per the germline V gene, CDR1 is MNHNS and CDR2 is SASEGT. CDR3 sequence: CASSVQGAETQYF. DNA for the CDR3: TGTGCCAGCAGTGTACAGGGGGCCGAGACCCAGTACTTC.

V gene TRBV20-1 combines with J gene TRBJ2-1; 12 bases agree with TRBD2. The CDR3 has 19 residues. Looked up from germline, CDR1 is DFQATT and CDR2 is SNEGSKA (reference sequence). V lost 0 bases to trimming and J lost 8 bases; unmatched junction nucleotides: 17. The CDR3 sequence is CSARDYSTTSGRFGYEQFF. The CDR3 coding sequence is TGCAGTGCTAGAGATTATTCCACAACTAGCGGGAGGTTCGGCTATGAGCAGTTCTTC.

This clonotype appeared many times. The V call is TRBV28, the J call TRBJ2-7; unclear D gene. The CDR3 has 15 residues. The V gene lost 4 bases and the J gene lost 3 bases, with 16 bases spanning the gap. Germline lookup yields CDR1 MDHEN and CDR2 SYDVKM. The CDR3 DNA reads TGTGCCAGCAGTTCCCAATTCCGTAGTCTCTACGAGCAGTACTTC. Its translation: CASSSQFRSLYEQYF.

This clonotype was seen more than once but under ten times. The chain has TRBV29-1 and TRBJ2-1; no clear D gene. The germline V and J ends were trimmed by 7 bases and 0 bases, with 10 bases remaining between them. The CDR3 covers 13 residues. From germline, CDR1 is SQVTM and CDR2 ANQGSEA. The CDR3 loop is CSAHRSSYNEQFF. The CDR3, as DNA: TGCAGCGCTCATAGGAGCTCCTACAATGAGCAGTTCTTC.

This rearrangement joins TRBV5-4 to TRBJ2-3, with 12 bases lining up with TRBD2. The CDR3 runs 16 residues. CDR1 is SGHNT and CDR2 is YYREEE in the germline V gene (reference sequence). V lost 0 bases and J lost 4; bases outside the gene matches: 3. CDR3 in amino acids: CASSLATSGSADTQYF. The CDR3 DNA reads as TGTGCCAGCAGCTTGGCGACTAGCGGGAGTGCAGATACGCAGTATTTT.

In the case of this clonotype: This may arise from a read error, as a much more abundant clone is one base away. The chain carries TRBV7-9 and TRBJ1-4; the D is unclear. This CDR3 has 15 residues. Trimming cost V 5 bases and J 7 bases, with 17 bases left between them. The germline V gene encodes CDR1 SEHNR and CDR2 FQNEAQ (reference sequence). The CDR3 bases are TGTGCCAGCAGCGGCTCAGCTGGAAGGAGTGAAAAACTGTTTTTT. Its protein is CASSGSAGRSEKLFF.

CDR3 sequence (DNA): TGTGCCAGCAGCTTTGGGGGCCGTGAAAACATTCAGTACTTC. As protein: CASSFGGRENIQYF. This sequence joins TRBV7-6 and TRBJ2-4; weak D call: TRBD1 (6 bases). Trimming shortened V by 3 bases and J by 5 bases, and 11 bases separated the two germline ends. The CDR3 runs 14 residues. In germline, CDR1 is SGHVS, CDR2 FNYEAQ.

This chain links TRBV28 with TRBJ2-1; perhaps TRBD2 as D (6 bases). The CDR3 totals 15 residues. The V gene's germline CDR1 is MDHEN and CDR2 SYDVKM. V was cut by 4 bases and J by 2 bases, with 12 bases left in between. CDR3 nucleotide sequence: TGTGCCAGCAGTTCGGAGGGAGTAACCTACAATGAGCAGTTCTTC. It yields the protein CASSSEGVTYNEQFF.

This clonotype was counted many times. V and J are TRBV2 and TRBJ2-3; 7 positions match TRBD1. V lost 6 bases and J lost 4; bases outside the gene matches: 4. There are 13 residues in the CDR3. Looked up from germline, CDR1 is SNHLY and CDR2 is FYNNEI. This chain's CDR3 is CASRRQGPDTQYF. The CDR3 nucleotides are TGTGCCAGCAGGAGACAGGGACCAGATACGCAGTATTTT.

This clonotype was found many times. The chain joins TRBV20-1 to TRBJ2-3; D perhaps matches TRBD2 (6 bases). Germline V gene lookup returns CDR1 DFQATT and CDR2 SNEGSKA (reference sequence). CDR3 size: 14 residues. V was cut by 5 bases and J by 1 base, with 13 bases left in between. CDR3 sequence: CSAPFSSGTDTQYF. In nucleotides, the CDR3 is TGCAGTGCTCCGTTCTCTAGCGGCACAGATACGCAGTATTTT.

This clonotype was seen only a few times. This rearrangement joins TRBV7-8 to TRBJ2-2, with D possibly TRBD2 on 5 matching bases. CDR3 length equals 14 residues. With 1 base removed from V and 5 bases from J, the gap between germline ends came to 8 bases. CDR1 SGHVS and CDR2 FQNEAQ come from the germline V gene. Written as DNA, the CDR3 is TGTGCCAGCAGCTTAGTGGAGGTGACCGGGGAGCTGTTTTTT. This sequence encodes CASSLVEVTGELFF.

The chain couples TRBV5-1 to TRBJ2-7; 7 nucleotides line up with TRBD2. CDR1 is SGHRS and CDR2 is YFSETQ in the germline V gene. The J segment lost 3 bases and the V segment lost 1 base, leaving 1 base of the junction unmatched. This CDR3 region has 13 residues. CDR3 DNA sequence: TGCGCCAGCAGCTTGAGCGGGAACTACGAGCAGTACTTC. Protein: CASSLSGNYEQYF.

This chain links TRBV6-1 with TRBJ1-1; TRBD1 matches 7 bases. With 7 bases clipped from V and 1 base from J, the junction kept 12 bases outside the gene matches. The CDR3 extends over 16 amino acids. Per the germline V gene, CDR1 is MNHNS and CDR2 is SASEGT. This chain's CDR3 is CASTLGFGTANTEAFF. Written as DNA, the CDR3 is TGTGCCAGCACACTCGGATTTGGGACAGCGAACACTGAAGCTTTCTTT.

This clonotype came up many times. The CDR3 DNA is TGTGCCTGGACCCAAACGGGACACCGAGCTAACTATGGCTACACCTTC. It encodes CAWTQTGHRANYGYTF. The V call is TRBV30, the J call TRBJ1-2; D perhaps matches TRBD1 (6 bases). CDR1 and CDR2 (germline): GTSNPN, SVGIG (reference sequence). The CDR3 has 16 amino acids. V was clipped by 4 bases and J by 0 bases, with 18 bases between them.

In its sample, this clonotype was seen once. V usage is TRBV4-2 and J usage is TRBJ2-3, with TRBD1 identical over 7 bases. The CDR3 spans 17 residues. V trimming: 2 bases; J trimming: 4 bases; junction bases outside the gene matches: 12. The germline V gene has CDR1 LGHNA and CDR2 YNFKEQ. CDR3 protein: CASSQLAAGGSSDTQYF. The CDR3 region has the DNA TGTGCCAGCAGCCAACTCGCGGCAGGGGGTTCTTCAGATACGCAGTATTTT.

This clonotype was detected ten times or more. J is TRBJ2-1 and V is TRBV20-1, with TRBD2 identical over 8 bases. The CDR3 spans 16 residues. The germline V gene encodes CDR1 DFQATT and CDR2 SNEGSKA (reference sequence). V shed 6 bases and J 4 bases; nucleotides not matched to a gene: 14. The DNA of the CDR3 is TGCAGTGCCCCTCCTCAAGCGGGAGTACGTTACAATGAGCAGTTCTTC. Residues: CSAPPQAGVRYNEQFF.

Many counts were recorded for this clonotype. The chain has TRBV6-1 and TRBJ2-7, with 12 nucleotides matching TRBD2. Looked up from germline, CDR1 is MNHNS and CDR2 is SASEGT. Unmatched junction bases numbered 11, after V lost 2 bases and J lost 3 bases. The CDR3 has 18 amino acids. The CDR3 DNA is TGTGCCAGCAGTGAATGGGGACTAGCGGGCCTCGGGGTCTACGAGCAGTACTTC. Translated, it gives CASSEWGLAGLGVYEQYF.

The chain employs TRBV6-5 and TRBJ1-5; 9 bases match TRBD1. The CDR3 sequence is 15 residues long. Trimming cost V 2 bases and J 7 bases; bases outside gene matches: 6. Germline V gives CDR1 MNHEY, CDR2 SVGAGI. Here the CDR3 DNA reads TGTGCCAGCAGTTACGGGGACAGGGAAGAGCAGCCCCAGCATTTT. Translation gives CASSYGDREEQPQHF.